A selection of T cell receptor beta chains follows, all from one sample in a study of T-cell memory formation after mild COVID-19. TCRdb analysed the 5' RACE reads with MiXCR anew, one entry per CDR3 protein. The sample has tens of thousands of distinct CDR3 sequences, approximately 7.6% seen once; the top ten hold roughly 1.5%. Sample: PBMCs or a T cell subset sorted from them (not recorded which). The source of these receptors is a man aged 18 to 29 who had mild COVID-19 (a few samples of this study predate the infection). Cell type and time point are not known. Each CDR3 is given with its conserved first and last residue. Fields, in order: D gene, J gene, V gene, clone size, CDR3 protein, CDR3 DNA. The D gene is left open where the match is weak. Clone size appears in some rows only: once, few, many, or a class for an expanded clone.

>.|TRBJ1-6|TRBV6-6|many
CASNVQGRNSPLHF
TGTGCCAGCAACGTGCAGGGGAGAAATTCACCCCTCCACTTT
>TRBD2|TRBJ2-4|TRBV7-9|medium-sized
CASSASGGLAKNIQYF
TGTGCCAGCAGCGCCAGCGGGGGGCTAGCCAAAAACATTCAGTACTTC
>.|TRBJ2-3|TRBV4-3|many
CASSQDPLGTTDTQYF
TGCGCCAGCAGCCAGGACCCTTTGGGAACCACAGATACGCAGTATTTT
>TRBD1|TRBJ2-3|TRBV7-2|many
CASSPVGTVTDTQYF
TGTGCCAGCAGCCCCGTCGGGACAGTCACAGATACGCAGTATTTT
>.|TRBJ1-5|TRBV5-7|few
CASSLGWQGINQPQHF
TGTGCCAGCAGCTTGGGATGGCAGGGGATCAATCAGCCCCAGCATTTT
>TRBD1|TRBJ1-1|TRBV5-1|.
CASSWGQELNTEAFF
TGCGCCAGCAGCTGGGGACAGGAGTTGAACACTGAAGCTTTCTTT
>.|TRBJ1-1|TRBV6-5|few
CASSTSGGSGAEAFF
TGTGCCAGCAGTACTAGCGGGGGCAGCGGGGCTGAAGCTTTCTTT
>TRBD1|TRBJ2-2|TRBV7-6|many
CASSFFLTGKLQRNTGELFF
TGTGCCAGCAGCTTTTTCTTGACAGGGAAGCTCCAAAGAAACACCGGGGAGCTGTTTTTT
>TRBD2|TRBJ2-5|TRBV3-1|.
CASSQRGGPETQYF
TGTGCCAGCAGCCAGCGGGGGGGCCCTGAGACCCAGTACTTC
>TRBD2|TRBJ2-1|TRBV6-5|.
CASREVAGSFNEQFF
TGTGCCAGCAGGGAAGTAGCGGGATCGTTCAATGAGCAGTTCTTC
>TRBD2|TRBJ2-1|TRBV12-3/TRBV12-4|few
CASGLAGGRNEQFF
TGTGCCAGCGGACTAGCGGGGGGGAGAAATGAGCAGTTCTTC
>.|TRBJ1-1|TRBV25-1|few
CASSGARKAFF
TGTGCCAGCAGTGGGGCCCGGAAAGCTTTCTTT
>.|TRBJ2-2|TRBV5-1|few
CASSYGTAENTGELFF
TGCGCCAGCAGCTATGGGACTGCAGAGAACACCGGGGAGCTGTTTTTT
>.|TRBJ2-3|TRBV4-3|.
CASRRDFSTDTQYF
TGCGCCAGCAGGCGGGACTTCTCTACAGATACGCAGTATTTT
>.|TRBJ1-4|TRBV12-3/TRBV12-4|.
CASSRGVETHPFF
TGTGCCAGCAGTCGCGGTGTAGAAACCCACCCGTTTTTT
>.|TRBJ1-3|TRBV12-3/TRBV12-4|few
CASSFRDDGNTIYF
TGTGCCAGCAGTTTCCGGGACGATGGAAACACCATATATTTT
>.|TRBJ2-7|TRBV30|many
CAWSVTGASSYEQYF
TGTGCCTGGAGTGTAACAGGCGCTAGCTCCTACGAGCAGTACTTC
>TRBD1|TRBJ2-1|TRBV19|once
CASSFTGTGGEQFF
TGTGCCAGTAGTTTTACCGGGACAGGCGGTGAGCAGTTCTTC
>TRBD2|TRBJ2-1|TRBV10-3|few
CAISGQSGGALNEQFF
TGTGCCATCAGTGGCCAAAGCGGGGGGGCCCTGAATGAGCAGTTCTTC
>.|TRBJ2-5|TRBV11-2|.
CASSSGLSGVETQYF
TGTGCCAGCAGCTCAGGACTATCGGGGGTAGAGACCCAGTACTTC
>.|TRBJ1-1|TRBV9|few
CASSTRGGTEAFF
TGTGCCAGCAGCACCCGAGGGGGCACTGAAGCTTTCTTT
>TRBD2|TRBJ2-1|TRBV5-1|many
CASSPGGASSYNEQFF
TGCGCCAGCAGCCCGGGGGGGGCAAGCTCCTACAATGAGCAGTTCTTC
>.|TRBJ1-5|TRBV7-2|.
CASSTHRDGEQPQHF
TGTGCCAGCAGCACCCACAGGGACGGAGAACAGCCCCAGCATTTT
>TRBD1|TRBJ1-5|TRBV6-5|few
CASRRTGDQPQHF
TGTGCCAGCAGGCGAACAGGGGATCAGCCCCAGCATTTT
>.|TRBJ1-5|TRBV5-1|.
CASSLAPQGGGQPQHF
TGCGCCAGCAGCTTGGCCCCACAGGGTGGGGGTCAGCCCCAGCATTTT
>.|TRBJ2-2|TRBV5-1|.
CASSLFRIGVGTGELFF
TGCGCCAGCAGCTTGTTTCGGATCGGGGTCGGCACCGGGGAGCTGTTTTTT
>TRBD2|TRBJ2-5|TRBV27|few
CASSSGLAGGLETQYF
TGTGCCAGCAGTTCCGGACTAGCGGGGGGCTTGGAGACCCAGTACTTC
>.|TRBJ2-5|TRBV9|few
CASSVDRAETQYF
TGTGCCAGCAGCGTAGACCGGGCAGAGACCCAGTACTTC